Listed here are 22 T cell receptor beta chains from one sample, sequenced in a study of control samples from healthy donors and cancer patients. The method was immunoSEQ multiplex PCR; TCRdb's version includes in-frame clones alone and lacks a portion of them. The data hold over 150,000 clones, with roughly 94% observed a single time. Sample: PBMCs. Source of these receptors: a man in his sixties with colorectal cancer.

This clone was counted only a few times. The rearrangement links TRBV5-4 to TRBJ2-2, with D perhaps matching TRBD2 (6 bases). Germline lookup yields CDR1 SGHNT and CDR2 YYREEE (reference sequence). CDR3 length: 16 residues. Trimming pared 4 bases from V and 5 bases from J, leaving 18 bases between. The CDR3 region has the DNA TGTGCCAGCAGCCAATCCCAGGGAGGATTGACCGGGGAGCTGTTTTTT. Translating gives CASSQSQGGLTGELFF.

In its sample, this clone was seen once. The chain is built from TRBV30 and TRBJ2-7, with D unclear. Per germline, CDR1 GTSNPN and CDR2 SVGIG (reference sequence). This CDR3 has 12 amino acids. Deletions cut 1 base from V and 3 bases from J, with 7 bases between. DNA for the CDR3: TGTGCCTGGAGTGGGGTACACTACGAGCAGTACTTC. Its protein product is CAWSGVHYEQYF.

The chain recombines TRBV5-1 with TRBJ2-2; 7 nucleotides align to TRBD1. Germline lookup yields CDR1 SGHRS and CDR2 YFSETQ. The ends lost 0 bases at V and 0 bases at J; junction bases unmatched: 2. CDR3 length: 16 amino acids. The CDR3 is CASSLVGQSNTGELFF. The CDR3 nucleotides are TGCGCCAGCAGCTTGGTGGGACAGTCGAACACCGGGGAGCTGTTTTTT.

V and J are TRBV5-1 and TRBJ2-1, with TRBD1 as a possible D gene (6 bases). This CDR3 region has 15 residues. With 2 bases removed from V and 5 bases from J, the gap between germline ends came to 14 bases. Germline V gives CDR1 SGHRS, CDR2 YFSETQ. The CDR3 reads CASSFDRNNNNEQFF. The CDR3 DNA reads as TGCGCCAGCAGCTTCGACAGGAATAACAACAATGAGCAGTTCTTC.

The chain couples TRBV29-1 to TRBJ2-5, with 7 bases matching TRBD1. CDR1 is SQVTM, CDR2 ANQGSEA, per germline. CDR3 length: 12 residues. J gave up 5 bases and V 5 bases, and 5 bases lay outside the gene matches. CDR3 region: CSVRTGEETQYF. As DNA, the CDR3 is TGCAGCGTTCGAACAGGGGAGGAGACCCAGTACTTC.

V is TRBV5-4 and J is TRBJ2-7; 12 bases agree with TRBD1. The CDR3 is 14 amino acids. Per germline, CDR1 SGHNT and CDR2 YYREEE (reference sequence). The J segment lost 6 bases and the V segment lost 4 bases, leaving 5 bases of the junction unmatched. CDR3 in amino acids: CASSLRDRGPEQYF. CDR3 coding DNA: TGTGCCAGCAGCCTCCGGGACAGGGGGCCCGAGCAGTACTTC.

Here the CDR3 reads CASSSGTGSINEQFF. CDR3 DNA sequence: TGCGCCAGCAGCTCCGGGACAGGGAGTATCAATGAGCAGTTCTTC. The V call is TRBV5-1, the J call TRBJ2-1; 9 positions match TRBD1. The CDR3 has 15 amino acids. Germline CDR1 is SGHRS and CDR2 is YFSETQ. Losses at the gene ends were 3 bases for V and 6 bases for J; bases not matched to a gene: 7.

The gene calls are TRBV5-8 and TRBJ1-1; possibly TRBD1 for D (6 bases). The CDR3 length is 14 residues. Trimming left V 1 base short and J 4 bases short, with 11 bases between. Germline CDR1 and CDR2: SGHTS and YDEGEE. The CDR3 sequence is CASSLQEGGTEAFF. The CDR3 DNA follows: TGTGCCAGCAGCTTGCAAGAGGGGGGCACTGAAGCTTTCTTT.

The chain combines TRBV29-1 with TRBJ2-6; possible D gene TRBD2, 5 bases. Germline V gene sequence: CDR1 SQVTM, CDR2 ANQGSEA. The ends were cut back, 4 bases at V and 2 bases at J, with 9 bases in the middle. The CDR3 consists of 14 residues. DNA for the CDR3: TGCAGCGTTGGAGTCGGGACTGGGGCCAACGTCCTGACTTTC. It translates to CSVGVGTGANVLTF.

This clone has just one count. V gene TRBV28 combines with J gene TRBJ2-1; TRBD2 agrees at 8 bases. The CDR3 covers 15 residues. J was trimmed by 3 bases and V by 7 bases; bases with no gene match: 8. In germline, CDR1 is MDHEN, CDR2 SYDVKM. The CDR3 is CASTSSGGLYNEQFF. CDR3 coding DNA: TGTGCCAGCACGTCAAGCGGGGGCCTCTACAATGAGCAGTTCTTC.

This rearrangement joins TRBV14 to TRBJ2-7; 10 nucleotides align to TRBD1. The CDR3 has 16 amino acids. V gave up 1 base and J gave up 2 bases; unmatched junction bases: 5. Germline V gives CDR1 SGHDN, CDR2 FVKESK. CDR3 sequence reads: CASSQVPGQGAYEQYF. CDR3 sequence (DNA): TGTGCCAGCAGCCAAGTCCCTGGACAGGGGGCCTACGAGCAGTACTTC.

This chain links TRBV28 with TRBJ1-4; D is undetermined. This CDR3 comprises 16 residues. CDR1 MDHEN and CDR2 SYDVKM come from the germline V gene. V was pared by 3 bases and J by 0 bases, with 11 bases between. As DNA, the CDR3 is TGTGCCAGCAGTTTGCGGGCGATGGCAACTAATGAAAAACTGTTTTTT. This gives the protein CASSLRAMATNEKLFF.

The V and J genes are TRBV6-6 and TRBJ2-7; the match to TRBD2 covers 12 bases. Germline V gene data show CDR1 as MNHNY and CDR2 as SVGAGI (reference sequence). CDR3 length: 18 amino acids. With V trimmed by 8 bases and J by 0 bases, 14 bases remained unmatched. In nucleotides, the CDR3 is TGTGCCAGCTGTCGACGGGGGACTAGCGGGTCTTCCTCCTACGAGCAGTACTTC. Amino acids: CASCRRGTSGSSSYEQYF.

The chain recombines TRBV6-5 with TRBJ1-6; maybe TRBD1 (5 bases). V shed 7 bases and J shed 6 bases, with 16 bases lying between them. Germline CDR1 reads MNHEY; CDR2 reads SVGAGI. The CDR3 spans 15 residues. CDR3 region: CASTLSPGTNSPLHF. The CDR3 DNA reads TGTGCCAGCACCCTCAGTCCAGGGACTAATTCACCCCTCCACTTT.

The J gene is TRBJ1-3, the V gene TRBV6-1; 9 bases map to TRBD1. This CDR3 is 16 amino acids long. Looked up from germline, CDR1 is MNHNS and CDR2 is SASEGT. J gave up 1 base and V 2 bases, and 3 bases lay outside the gene matches. The CDR3 here is CASSEIQGASGNTIYF. The CDR3 DNA reads as TGTGCCAGCAGTGAAATACAGGGGGCTTCTGGAAACACCATATATTTT.

The genes are TRBV5-5 and TRBJ2-3; 9 bases are shared with TRBD2. CDR1 is SGHKS, CDR2 YYEKEE, per germline (reference sequence). Trimming at V came to 4 bases and at J to 2 bases, leaving 5 bases not matched to a gene. The CDR3 is 15 amino acids. The CDR3 loop is CASSRTSAPTDTQYF. In DNA, the CDR3 is TGTGCCAGCAGCCGGACTAGCGCACCCACAGATACGCAGTATTTT. Looking up the rest from reference TRBV5-5 and TRBJ2-3 gives the full variable domain: DAGVTQSPTHLIKTRGQQVTLRCSPISGHKSVSWYQQVLGQGPQFIFQYYEKEERGRGNFPDRFSARQFPNYSSELNVNALLLGDSALYLCASSRTSAPTDTQYFGPGTRLTVL.

The V gene is TRBV5-1, the J gene TRBJ2-4, with 13 bases lining up with TRBD2. The CDR3 is made up of 19 amino acids. V was pared by 2 bases and J by 0 bases, with 8 bases of the junction left unmatched. From germline, CDR1 is SGHRS and CDR2 YFSETQ. The CDR3 sequence: CASSFMGTSGEVAKNIQYF. CDR3 coding DNA: TGCGCCAGCAGCTTTATGGGGACTAGCGGGGAGGTAGCCAAAAACATTCAGTACTTC. Complete variable domain (other parts from reference TRBV5-1 and TRBJ2-4): KAGVTQTPRYLIKTRGQQVTLSCSPISGHRSVSWYQQTPGQGLQFLFEYFSETQRNKGNFPGRFSGRQFSNSRSEMNVSTLELGDSALYLCASSFMGTSGEVAKNIQYFGAGTRLSVL.

This chain links TRBV18 with TRBJ2-1; possibly TRBD1 for D (5 bases). Germline CDR1 and CDR2: KGHSH and LQKENI. The CDR3 loop spans 14 amino acids. Trimming removed 3 bases from V and 4 bases from J, with 10 bases in between. DNA of the CDR3: TGTGCCAGCTCACCCCAAGACAGATACAATGAGCAGTTCTTC. It is translated as CASSPQDRYNEQFF.

The CDR3 reads CASSWTSGGANEQFF. Written as DNA, the CDR3 is TGTGCCAGCAGTTGGACTAGCGGGGGGGCCAATGAGCAGTTCTTC. The chain couples TRBV6-2 or TRBV6-3 to TRBJ2-1; 15 bases are a match to TRBD2. This CDR3 comprises 15 residues. CDR1 is MNHEY and CDR2 is SVGEGT in the germline V gene. After removal of 4 bases from V and 6 bases from J, the junction contained 1 base not matched to a gene.

This chain connects TRBV5-1 to TRBJ2-5, with D tentatively TRBD2 (7 bases). The CDR3 length is 16 residues. From germline, CDR1 is SGHRS and CDR2 YFSETQ. V lost 0 bases, J lost 0 bases, and 12 bases lay in between. Here the CDR3 DNA reads TGCGCCAGCAGCTTGGGCGGGCGGGGGCACCAAGAGACCCAGTACTTC. It yields the protein CASSLGGRGHQETQYF.

This chain connects TRBV4-3 to TRBJ1-2, with D unclear. The V end was cut by 0 bases, the J end by 1 base, with 12 bases between. CDR3 length: 16 residues. The germline V gene has CDR1 LGHNA and CDR2 YSLEER. The CDR3 nucleotides read TGCGCCAGCAGCCAAGAAACCGGGTTCCTTAACTATGGCTACACCTTC. As protein: CASSQETGFLNYGYTF.

V usage is TRBV29-1 and J usage is TRBJ2-7, with D perhaps given as TRBD1 or TRBD2 (5 bases each). The V and J ends lost 3 bases and 6 bases respectively, with 9 bases between them. Germline CDR1 and CDR2: SQVTM and ANQGSEA. This CDR3 contains 11 residues. CDR3 nucleotides: TGCAGCGTTGATGGGACCACCGAGCAGTACTTC. This codes for CSVDGTTEQYF.